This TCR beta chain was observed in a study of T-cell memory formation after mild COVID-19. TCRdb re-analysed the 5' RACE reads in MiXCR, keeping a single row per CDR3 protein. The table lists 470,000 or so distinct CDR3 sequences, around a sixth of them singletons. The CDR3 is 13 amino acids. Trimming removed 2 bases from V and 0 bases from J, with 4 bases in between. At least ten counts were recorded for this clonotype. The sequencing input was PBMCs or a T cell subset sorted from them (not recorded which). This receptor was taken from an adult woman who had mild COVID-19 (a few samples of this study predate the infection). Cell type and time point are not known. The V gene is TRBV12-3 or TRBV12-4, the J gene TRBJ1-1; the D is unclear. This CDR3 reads CASSLQVNTEAFF. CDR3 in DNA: TGTGCCAGCAGTTTACAGGTGAACACTGAAGCTTTCTTT.